Following are 5 T cell receptor beta chains from one sample sequenced in a study of cytomegalovirus exposure and HLA in healthy donors. It was with 60 Vbeta and 13 Jbeta primers that the PCR ran. Data came from immunoSEQ multiplex PCR; TCRdb stores just in-frame clones and leaves some out. This sample carries around 150,000 clones, around 80% of them seen once, and the ten largest clones take roughly 1.9%. Sample: PBMCs. All receptors derive from a man aged 18 to 35 in good health and CMV-seronegative.

The V and J genes are TRBV7-9 and TRBJ2-1; 11 nucleotides line up with TRBD2. CDR1 SEHNR and CDR2 FQNEAQ come from the germline V gene (reference sequence). The CDR3 spans 16 residues. V lost 5 bases and J lost 6; bases outside the gene matches: 9. The CDR3 nucleotides are TGTGCCAGCAGCCCAATAATAGCGGGGGGGTTCAATGAGCAGTTCTTC. Amino acid sequence: CASSPIIAGGFNEQFF.

V is TRBV5-3 and J is TRBJ1-4; D is uncertain. TRBV5-3 is classed as an ORF, of uncertain function. This CDR3 is built from 11 residues. V gave up 8 bases and J gave up 8 bases, with 10 bases separating them. The CDR3 bases are TGTGCCAGTTTCGGGAGGGAAAAACTGTTTTTT. Its translation is CASFGREKLFF.

V and J are TRBV28 and TRBJ2-3, with 8 bases identical to TRBD2. The V gene's germline CDR1 is MDHEN and CDR2 SYDVKM. CDR3 length: 15 residues. Unmatched junction bases numbered 12, after V lost 7 bases and J lost 6 bases. Here the CDR3 reads CASTTRGGLSDTQYF. The DNA for the CDR3 is TGTGCCAGCACCACCCGGGGGGGGTTGTCGGATACGCAGTATTTT.

V usage is TRBV6-1 and J usage is TRBJ1-1, with D uncertain. Between the trimmed V and J ends, which lost 4 bases and 8 bases, there was a span of 17 bases. This CDR3 contains 14 residues. The germline V gene encodes CDR1 MNHNS and CDR2 SASEGT. The CDR3 protein is CASSGYGAVREAFF. CDR3 nucleotide sequence: TGTGCCAGCAGTGGATACGGAGCCGTCCGGGAAGCTTTCTTT.

The chain combines TRBV18 with TRBJ2-1, with a possible D match to TRBD2 (6 bases). The length of the CDR3 is 12 residues. Per the germline V gene, CDR1 is KGHSH and CDR2 is LQKENI. V was trimmed by 6 bases and J by 7 bases, leaving 10 bases between them. CDR3 in amino acids: CASSQRGNEQFF. The CDR3 bases are TGTGCCAGCTCTCAACGGGGGAATGAGCAGTTCTTC.